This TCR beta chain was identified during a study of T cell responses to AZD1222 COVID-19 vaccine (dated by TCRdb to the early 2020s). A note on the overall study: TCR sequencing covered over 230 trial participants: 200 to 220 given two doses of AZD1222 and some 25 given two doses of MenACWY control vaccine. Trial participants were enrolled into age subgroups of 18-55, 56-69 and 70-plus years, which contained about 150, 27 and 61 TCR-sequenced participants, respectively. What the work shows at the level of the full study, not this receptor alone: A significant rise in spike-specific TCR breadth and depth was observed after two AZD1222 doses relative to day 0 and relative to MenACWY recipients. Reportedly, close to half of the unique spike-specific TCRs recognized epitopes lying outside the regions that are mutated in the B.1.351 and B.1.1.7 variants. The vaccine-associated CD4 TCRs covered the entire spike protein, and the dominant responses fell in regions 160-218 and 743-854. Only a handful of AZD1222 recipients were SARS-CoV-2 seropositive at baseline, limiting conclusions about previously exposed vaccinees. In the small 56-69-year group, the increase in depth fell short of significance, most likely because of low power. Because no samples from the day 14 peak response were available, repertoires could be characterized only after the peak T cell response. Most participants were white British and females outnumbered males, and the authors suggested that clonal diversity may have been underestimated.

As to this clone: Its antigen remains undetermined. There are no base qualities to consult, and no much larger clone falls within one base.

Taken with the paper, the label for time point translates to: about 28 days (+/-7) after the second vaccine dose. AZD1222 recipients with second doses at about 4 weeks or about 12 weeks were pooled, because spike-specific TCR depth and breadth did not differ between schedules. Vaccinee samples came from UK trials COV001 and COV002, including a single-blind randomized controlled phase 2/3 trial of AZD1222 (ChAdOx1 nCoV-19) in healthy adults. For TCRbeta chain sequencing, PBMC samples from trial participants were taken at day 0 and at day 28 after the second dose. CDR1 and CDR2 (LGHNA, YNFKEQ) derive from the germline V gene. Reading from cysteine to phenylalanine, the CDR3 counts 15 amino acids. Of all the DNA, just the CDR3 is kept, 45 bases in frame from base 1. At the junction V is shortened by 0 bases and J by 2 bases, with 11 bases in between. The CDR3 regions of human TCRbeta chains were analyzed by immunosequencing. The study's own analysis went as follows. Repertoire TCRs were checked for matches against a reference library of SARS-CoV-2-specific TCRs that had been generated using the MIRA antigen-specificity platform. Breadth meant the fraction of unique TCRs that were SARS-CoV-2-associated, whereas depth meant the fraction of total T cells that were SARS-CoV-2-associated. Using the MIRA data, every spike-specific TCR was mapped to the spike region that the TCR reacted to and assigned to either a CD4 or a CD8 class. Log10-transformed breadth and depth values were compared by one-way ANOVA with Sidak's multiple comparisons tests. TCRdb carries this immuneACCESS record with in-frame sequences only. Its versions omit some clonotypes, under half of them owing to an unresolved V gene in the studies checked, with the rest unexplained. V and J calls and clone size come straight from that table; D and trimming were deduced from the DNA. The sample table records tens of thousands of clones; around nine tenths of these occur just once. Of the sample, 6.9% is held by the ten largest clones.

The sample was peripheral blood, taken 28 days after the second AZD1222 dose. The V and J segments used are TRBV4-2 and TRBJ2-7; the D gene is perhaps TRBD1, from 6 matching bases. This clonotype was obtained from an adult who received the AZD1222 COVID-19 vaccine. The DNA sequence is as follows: TGTGCCAGCAGCCAAGATGCCAGGGGCCCCTACGAGCAGTACTTC. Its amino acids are CASSQDARGPYEQYF.